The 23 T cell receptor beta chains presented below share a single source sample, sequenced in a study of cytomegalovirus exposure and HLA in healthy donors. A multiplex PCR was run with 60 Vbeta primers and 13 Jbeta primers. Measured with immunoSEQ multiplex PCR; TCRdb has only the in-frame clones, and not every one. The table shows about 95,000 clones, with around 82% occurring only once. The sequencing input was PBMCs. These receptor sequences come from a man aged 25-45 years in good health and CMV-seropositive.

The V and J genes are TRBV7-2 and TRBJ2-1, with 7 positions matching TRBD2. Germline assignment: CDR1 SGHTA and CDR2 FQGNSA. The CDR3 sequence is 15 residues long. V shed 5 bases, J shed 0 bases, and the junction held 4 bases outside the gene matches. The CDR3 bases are TGTGCCAGCAGCCCTGCGGGAGCCTCCTACAATGAGCAGTTCTTC. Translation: CASSPAGASYNEQFF.

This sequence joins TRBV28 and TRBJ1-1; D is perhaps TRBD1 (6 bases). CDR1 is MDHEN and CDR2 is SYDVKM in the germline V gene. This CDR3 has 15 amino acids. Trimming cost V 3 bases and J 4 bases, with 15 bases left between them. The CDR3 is CASSFGGLRSTEAFF. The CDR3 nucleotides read TGTGCCAGCAGTTTTGGGGGCCTTAGGAGCACTGAAGCTTTCTTT.

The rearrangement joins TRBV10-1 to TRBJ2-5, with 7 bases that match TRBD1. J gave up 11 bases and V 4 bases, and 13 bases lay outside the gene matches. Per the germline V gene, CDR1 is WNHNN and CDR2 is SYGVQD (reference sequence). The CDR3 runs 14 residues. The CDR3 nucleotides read TGCGCCAGCAGTGTCGGACAGGCCGTTCAGGAGCAGTACTTC. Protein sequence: CASSVGQAVQEQYF.

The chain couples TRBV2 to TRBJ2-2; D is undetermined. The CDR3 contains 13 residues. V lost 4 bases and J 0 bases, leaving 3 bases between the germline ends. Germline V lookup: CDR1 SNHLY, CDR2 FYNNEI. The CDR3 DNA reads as TGTGCCAGCAGTGCCGCGAACACCGGGGAGCTGTTTTTT. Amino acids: CASSAANTGELFF.

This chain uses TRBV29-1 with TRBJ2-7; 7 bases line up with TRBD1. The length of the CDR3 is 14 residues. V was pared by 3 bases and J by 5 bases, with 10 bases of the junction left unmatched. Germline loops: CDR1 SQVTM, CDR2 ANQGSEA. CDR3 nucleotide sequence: TGCAGCGTTGACACAGGGGTACTTACCAACGAGCAGTACTTC. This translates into CSVDTGVLTNEQYF.

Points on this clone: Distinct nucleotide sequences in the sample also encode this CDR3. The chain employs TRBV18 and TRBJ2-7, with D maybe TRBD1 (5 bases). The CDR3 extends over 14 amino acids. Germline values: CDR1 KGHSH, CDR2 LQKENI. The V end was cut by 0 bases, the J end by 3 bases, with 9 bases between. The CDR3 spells CASSPPGQGYEQYF. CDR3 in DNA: TGTGCCAGCTCACCACCGGGGCAGGGCTACGAGCAGTACTTC.

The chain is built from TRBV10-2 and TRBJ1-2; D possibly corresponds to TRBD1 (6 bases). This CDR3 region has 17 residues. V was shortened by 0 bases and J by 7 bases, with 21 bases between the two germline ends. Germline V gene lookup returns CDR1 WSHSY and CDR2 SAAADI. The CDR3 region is CASSESTIDRRRGGYTF. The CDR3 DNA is TGCGCCAGCAGTGAGTCGACAATCGACAGGCGTAGGGGTGGCTACACCTTC.

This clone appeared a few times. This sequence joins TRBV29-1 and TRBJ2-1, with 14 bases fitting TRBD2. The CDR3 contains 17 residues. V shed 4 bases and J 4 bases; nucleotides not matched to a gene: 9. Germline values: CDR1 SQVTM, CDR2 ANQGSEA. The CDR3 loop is CSVGGTSGRLRYNEQFF. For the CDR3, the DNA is TGCAGCGTTGGGGGGACTAGCGGGAGACTCAGATACAATGAGCAGTTCTTC.

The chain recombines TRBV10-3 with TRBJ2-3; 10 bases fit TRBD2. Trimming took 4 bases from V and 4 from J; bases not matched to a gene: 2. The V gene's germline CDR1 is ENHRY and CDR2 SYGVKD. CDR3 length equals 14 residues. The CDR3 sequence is CAISASGGADTQYF. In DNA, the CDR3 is TGTGCCATCAGTGCAAGCGGGGGGGCAGATACGCAGTATTTT.

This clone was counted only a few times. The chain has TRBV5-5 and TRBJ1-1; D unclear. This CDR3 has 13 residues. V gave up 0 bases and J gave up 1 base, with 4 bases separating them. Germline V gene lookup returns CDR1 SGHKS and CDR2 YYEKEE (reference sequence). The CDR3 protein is CASSLGGNTEAFF. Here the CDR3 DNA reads TGTGCCAGCAGCTTGGGAGGGAACACTGAAGCTTTCTTT.

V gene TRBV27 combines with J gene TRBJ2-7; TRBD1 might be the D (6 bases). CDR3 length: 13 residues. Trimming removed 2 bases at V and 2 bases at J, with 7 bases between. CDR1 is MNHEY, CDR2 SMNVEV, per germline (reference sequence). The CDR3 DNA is TGTGCCAGCAGTTTAGGACAGACCTACGAGCAGTACTTC. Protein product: CASSLGQTYEQYF.

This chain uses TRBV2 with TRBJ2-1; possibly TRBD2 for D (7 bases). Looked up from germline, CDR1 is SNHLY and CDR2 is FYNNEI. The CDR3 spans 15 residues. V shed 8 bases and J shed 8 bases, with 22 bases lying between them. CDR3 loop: CASLKGGDWSDEQFF. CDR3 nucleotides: TGTGCCAGCCTCAAAGGGGGGGATTGGAGCGATGAGCAGTTCTTC.

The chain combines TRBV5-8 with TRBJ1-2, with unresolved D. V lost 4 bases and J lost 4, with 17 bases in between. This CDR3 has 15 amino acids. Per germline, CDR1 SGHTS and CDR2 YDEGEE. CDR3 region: CASSLSTGSSYGYTF. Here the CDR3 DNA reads TGTGCCAGCAGCCTAAGCACGGGGTCCTCCTATGGCTACACCTTC.

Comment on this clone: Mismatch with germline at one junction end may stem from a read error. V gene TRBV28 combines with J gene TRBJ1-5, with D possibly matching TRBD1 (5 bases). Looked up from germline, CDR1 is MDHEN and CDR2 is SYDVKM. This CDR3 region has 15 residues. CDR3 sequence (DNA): TGTGCCAGCAGGTTATTGGGGGAGGGCCATCAGCCCCAGCATTTT. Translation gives CASRLLGEGHQPQHF.

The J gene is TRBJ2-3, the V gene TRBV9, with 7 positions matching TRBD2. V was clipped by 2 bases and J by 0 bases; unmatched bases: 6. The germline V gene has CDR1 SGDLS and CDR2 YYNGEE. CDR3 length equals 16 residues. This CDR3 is CASSVGPGLSTDTQYF. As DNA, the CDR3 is TGTGCCAGCAGCGTTGGACCGGGACTAAGCACAGATACGCAGTATTTT. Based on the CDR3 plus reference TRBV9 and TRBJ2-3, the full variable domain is DSGVTQTPKHLITATGQRVTLRCSPRSGDLSVYWYQQSLDQGLQFLIQYYNGEERAKGNILERFSAQQFPDLHSELNLSSLELGDSALYFCASSVGPGLSTDTQYFGPGTRLTVL.

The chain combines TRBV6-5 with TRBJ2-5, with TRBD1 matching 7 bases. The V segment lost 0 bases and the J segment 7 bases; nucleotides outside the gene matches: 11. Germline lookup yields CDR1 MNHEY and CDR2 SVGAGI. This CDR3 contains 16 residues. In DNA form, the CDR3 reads TGTGCCAGCAGTTACTCGGGACAGCCTATCCCAGGGACCCAGTACTTC. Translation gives CASSYSGQPIPGTQYF.

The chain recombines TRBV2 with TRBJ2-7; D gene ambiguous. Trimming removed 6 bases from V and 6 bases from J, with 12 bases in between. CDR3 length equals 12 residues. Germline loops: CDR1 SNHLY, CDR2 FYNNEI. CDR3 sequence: CASRRNPLEQYF. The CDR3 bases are TGTGCCAGCAGGCGAAACCCCCTCGAGCAGTACTTC.

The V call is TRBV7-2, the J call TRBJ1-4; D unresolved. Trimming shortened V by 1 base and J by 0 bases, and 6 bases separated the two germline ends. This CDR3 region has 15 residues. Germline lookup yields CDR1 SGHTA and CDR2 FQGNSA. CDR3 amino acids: CASSLELATNEKLFF. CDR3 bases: TGTGCCAGCAGCTTAGAACTCGCAACTAATGAAAAACTGTTTTTT.

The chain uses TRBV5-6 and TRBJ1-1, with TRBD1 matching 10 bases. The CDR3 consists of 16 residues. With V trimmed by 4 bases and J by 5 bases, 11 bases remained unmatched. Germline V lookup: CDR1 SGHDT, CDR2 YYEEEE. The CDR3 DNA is TGTGCCAGCAGCCAGGGGACAGGGGAGGTTAGTACTGAAGCTTTCTTT. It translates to CASSQGTGEVSTEAFF.

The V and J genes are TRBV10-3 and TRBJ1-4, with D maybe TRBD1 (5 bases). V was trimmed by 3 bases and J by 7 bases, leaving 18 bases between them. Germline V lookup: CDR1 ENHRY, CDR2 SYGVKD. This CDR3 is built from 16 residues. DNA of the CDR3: TGTGCCATCAGTGAAGGGACTGGGAGGGGAAGTGAAAAACTGTTTTTT. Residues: CAISEGTGRGSEKLFF.

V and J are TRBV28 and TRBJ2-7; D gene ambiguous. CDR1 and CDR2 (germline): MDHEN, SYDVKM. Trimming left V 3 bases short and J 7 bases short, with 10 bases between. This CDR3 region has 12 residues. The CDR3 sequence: CASSLPPREQYF. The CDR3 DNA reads TGTGCCAGCAGTTTGCCCCCGAGGGAGCAGTACTTC.

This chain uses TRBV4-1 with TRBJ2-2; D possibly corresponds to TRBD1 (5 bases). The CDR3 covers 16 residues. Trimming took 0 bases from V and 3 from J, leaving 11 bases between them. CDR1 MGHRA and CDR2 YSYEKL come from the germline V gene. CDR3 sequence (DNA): TGCGCCAGCAGCCAAGACCAGGGCAGGGACACCGGGGAGCTGTTTTTT. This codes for CASSQDQGRDTGELFF.

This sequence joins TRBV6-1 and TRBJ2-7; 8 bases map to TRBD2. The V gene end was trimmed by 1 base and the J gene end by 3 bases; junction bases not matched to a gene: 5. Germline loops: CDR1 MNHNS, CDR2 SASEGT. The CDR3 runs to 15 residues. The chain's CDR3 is CASSEVGLAGYEQYF. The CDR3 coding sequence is TGTGCCAGCAGTGAAGTGGGGCTAGCGGGCTACGAGCAGTACTTC.